Listed here is a single T cell receptor (beta chain). Its cognate antigen is unknown. The CDR3 is 16 residues long. Unmatched junction bases numbered 9, after V lost 3 bases and J lost 5 bases. Germline V gene sequence: CDR1 MDHEN, CDR2 SYDVKM. Profiling relied on immunoSEQ multiplex PCR, and the TCRdb table lists in-frame clones only, not all of them. The data hold roughly 80,000 clones, with roughly 80% observed a single time. This sample stems from a study of T cell clones after liver transplantation. Study information: A pre-transplant mixed lymphocyte reaction with TCRbeta sequencing defined graft-donor-reactive clones followed in post-transplant blood. Apart from three HCV-positive recipients, transplants were for non-autoimmune, non-viral reasons.

Study-wide results and limits: Donor-reactive sequences fell more than third party-reactive ones, suggesting partial deletion.

The sample was CD4+ T cells from blood, taken about 46 months after liver transplant. The chain combines TRBV28 with TRBJ2-1; the match to TRBD1 covers 8 bases. The sequence derives from a human patient who received a liver transplant. The graft donor may account for some of the T cells. CDR3 residues: CASSFLYGTGNNEQFF. DNA for the CDR3: TGTGCCAGCAGTTTCCTATACGGGACAGGTAACAATGAGCAGTTCTTC.